These T cell receptor beta chains were read from a single sample in a study of T cells in Graves' hyperthyroidism and ophthalmopathy. TCRdb re-derived calls from the multiplex PCR reads in MiXCR, one entry per CDR3 protein. The sample has around 250,000 distinct CDR3 sequences, roughly 14% seen once. The sequenced material came from blood. These receptors originate from a woman aged 40 to 50 with Graves' hyperthyroidism that later progressed to Graves' ophthalmopathy. CDR3s include the opening cysteine and the closing phenylalanine or tryptophan. D genes are given only for firm matches. Some rows have no size entry. The others give once, few or many, or a class for an expanded clone.

TRBJ1-1	NA	TRBV2	many	9	TGTGCCAGCAGTTTTGAAGCTTTCTTT	CASSFEAFF
TRBJ1-4	TRBD1	TRBV4-1	many	16	TGCGCCAGCAGCCACGCAACAGGGGTACAGGATGAAAAACTGTTTTTT	CASSHATGVQDEKLFF
TRBJ1-1	NA	TRBV12-3/TRBV12-4	many	12	TGTGCCAGCAGTTTAGTGGGTGGTGAAGCTTTCTTT	CASSLVGGEAFF
TRBJ2-3	NA	TRBV9	many	13	TGTGCCAGCAGCGTAGTCAGCACAGATACGCAGTATTTT	CASSVVSTDTQYF
TRBJ1-1	TRBD1	TRBV15	many	15	TGTGCCACCAGCCCCGGTTTCAGGGGGGGAACTGAAGCTTTCTTT	CATSPGFRGGTEAFF
TRBJ2-7	TRBD2	TRBV24-1	NA	16	TGTGCCACCAGTGATTTCGGTATAGCGGGAGGTTACGAGCAGTACTTC	CATSDFGIAGGYEQYF
TRBJ2-3	NA	TRBV29-1	many	12	TGCAGCGTTGAGGAGACAGCAGATACGCAGTATTTT	CSVEETADTQYF
TRBJ1-5	NA	TRBV4-1	once	17	TGCGCCAGCAGCCAAGTAGTGGTGCGGGGAAGAAATCAGCCCCAGCATTTT	CASSQVVVRGRNQPQHF
TRBJ1-2	TRBD1	TRBV20-1	many	12	TGCAGTGCTGCACAGGGGAAGGCTGGCTACACCTTC	CSAAQGKAGYTF
TRBJ2-1	NA	TRBV15	few	13	TGTGCCGCCAGCAGAGACTTCTACAATGAGCAGTTCTTC	CAASRDFYNEQFF
TRBJ1-2	NA	TRBV9	many	15	TGTGCCAGCAGCGTAGGGGACGCCGGACCCTATGGCTACACCTTC	CASSVGDAGPYGYTF
TRBJ1-2	TRBD1	TRBV10-3	NA	13	TGTGCCATCGGCCGGGACAGGGAATATGGCTGCACCTTC	CAIGRDREYGCTF
TRBJ2-7	NA	TRBV27	once	16	TGTGCCAGCAGTTTAAAGAGGGACACGGGCGCCTACGAGCAGTACTTC	CASSLKRDTGAYEQYF
TRBJ2-5	NA	TRBV4-1	many	14	TGCGCCAGCAGCCAGGGGCGGTACCAAGAGACCCAGTACTTC	CASSQGRYQETQYF
TRBJ2-7	TRBD2	TRBV7-2	many	14	TGTGCCAGCAGCTCAACGGGGGGGTCCTACGAGCAGTACTTC	CASSSTGGSYEQYF
TRBJ2-1	TRBD2	TRBV10-2	NA	17	TGCGCCAGCAGTGGTCCGGGACTAGCGGGAGGGCTCGATGAGCAGTTCTTC	CASSGPGLAGGLDEQFF
TRBJ2-7	NA	TRBV30	many	14	TGTGCCTGGATCCCACCTACCAAATCCTACGAGCAGTACTTC	CAWIPPTKSYEQYF
TRBJ2-1	TRBD2	TRBV4-1	many	17	TGCGCCAGCAGCCGCCAACGGGAGGGGACTACTCACAATGAGCAGTTCTTC	CASSRQREGTTHNEQFF
TRBJ2-2	NA	TRBV5-1	many	13	TGCGCCAGCAGCTTGGAACTGACCGGGGAGCTGTTTTTT	CASSLELTGELFF
TRBJ1-5	NA	TRBV12-3/TRBV12-4	NA	13	TGTGCCAGCAGTTTAATCAACGGACGGCAACAGCATTTT	CASSLINGRQQHF
TRBJ1-1	NA	TRBV30	NA	14	TGTGCCTGGAGAAGTGGAGGATTCAACACTGAAGCTTTCTTT	CAWRSGGFNTEAFF
TRBJ1-1	NA	TRBV5-8	many	15	TGTGCCAGCAGCTTTAAACGACAGTTGAACACTGAAGCTTTCTTT	CASSFKRQLNTEAFF
TRBJ2-7	TRBD1	TRBV6-1	many	15	TGTGCCAGCAGTGAAGCAAGGGGGCGAGGGTACGAGCAGTACTTC	CASSEARGRGYEQYF
TRBJ2-1	TRBD2	TRBV5-1	many	15	TGCGCCAGCAGCTTAGCGGGAGAGCGGAGCAATGAGCAGTTCTTC	CASSLAGERSNEQFF
TRBJ2-2	NA	TRBV18	NA	15	TGTGCCAGCTCACCAACTAAACAAGTCACCGGGGAGCTGTTTTTT	CASSPTKQVTGELFF
TRBJ2-3	NA	TRBV2	many	11	TGTGCCAGCAGGACTTCCAAGTCGCAGTATTTT	CASRTSKSQYF
TRBJ2-7	TRBD1	TRBV6-2/TRBV6-3	many	14	TGTGCCAGCAGACCGGGACAGGGACGAAATGGGCAGTACTTC	CASRPGQGRNGQYF
TRBJ2-1	NA	TRBV12-3/TRBV12-4	many	15	TGTGCCAGCAGCCCGAGCCGGCGGCTTTACAATGAGCAGTTCTTC	CASSPSRRLYNEQFF
TRBJ1-5	NA	TRBV20-1	NA	13	TGCAGTGCCAGAAGGGGGTACAATCAGCCCCAGCATTTT	CSARRGYNQPQHF
TRBJ1-1	NA	TRBV20-1	many	13	TGCAGTGCTAGCGATGCGGGGAACACTGAAGCTTTCTTT	CSASDAGNTEAFF
TRBJ2-6	NA	TRBV19	few	16	TGTGCCAGTAGTATACTCGCGTCCTCTGGGGCCAACGTCCTGACTTTC	CASSILASSGANVLTF
TRBJ1-1	NA	TRBV5-6	many	12	TGTGCCAGCAGCTTTCCTACGGGGGAAGCTTTCTTT	CASSFPTGEAFF
TRBJ2-2	NA	TRBV11-2	many	15	TGTGCCAGCAGCCACCATTCAACCGGGACCGGGGAGCTGTTTTTT	CASSHHSTGTGELFF
TRBJ2-1	NA	TRBV27	many	14	TGTGCCAGCAGCCAAAGGGGATGGGACAATGAGCAGTTCTTC	CASSQRGWDNEQFF
TRBJ1-5	TRBD1	TRBV7-6	few	14	TGTGCCAGCAGCTTAGTAGGGGGCGAACAGCCCCAGCATTTT	CASSLVGGEQPQHF
TRBJ2-2	TRBD2	TRBV5-1	few	15	TGCGCCAGTGGGACTAGCGGATTGAACACCGGGGAGCTGTTTTTT	CASGTSGLNTGELFF